This T cell receptor beta chain was obtained from a study of blood T cell repertoires in COVID-19. Under the authors' procedure: It was from reference gene primer amplification that nucleated cell counts were estimated. Profiled with immunoSEQ multiplex PCR; TCRdb holds only in-frame clones, not every one. The V and J calls and clone size come from that table; D and trimming were worked out from the DNA. The sample yields 130,000 to 150,000 clones, roughly three quarters seen once. The CDR3 sequence is 11 residues long. Between the trimmed V and J ends, which lost 5 bases and 11 bases, there was a span of 13 bases. Germline assignment: CDR1 SEHNR and CDR2 FQNEAQ (reference sequence).

V usage is TRBV7-9 and J usage is TRBJ2-7; a weak D match, TRBD1 (6 bases). Specimen: peripheral blood. This clonotype was sampled from a woman aged 60-70 years with acute or convalescent COVID-19. The CDR3 DNA sequence: TGTGCCAGCAGCCTCCCCCCAGGGGAGTACTTC. Its protein product is CASSLPPGEYF.